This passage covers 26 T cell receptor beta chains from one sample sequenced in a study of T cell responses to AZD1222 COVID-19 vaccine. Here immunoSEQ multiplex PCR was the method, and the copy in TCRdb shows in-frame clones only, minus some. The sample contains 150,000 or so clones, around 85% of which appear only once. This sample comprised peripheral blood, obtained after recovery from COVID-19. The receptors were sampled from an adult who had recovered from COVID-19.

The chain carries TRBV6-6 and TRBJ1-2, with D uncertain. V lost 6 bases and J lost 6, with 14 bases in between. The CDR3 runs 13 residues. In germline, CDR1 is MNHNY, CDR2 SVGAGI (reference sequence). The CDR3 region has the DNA TGTGCCAGCAGCCCCACGGCGGTGAATGGCTACACCTTC. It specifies CASSPTAVNGYTF.

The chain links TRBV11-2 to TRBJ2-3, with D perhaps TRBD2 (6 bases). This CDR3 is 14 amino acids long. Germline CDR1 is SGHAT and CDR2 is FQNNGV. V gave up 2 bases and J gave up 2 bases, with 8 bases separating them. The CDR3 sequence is CASSLLAVTDTQYF. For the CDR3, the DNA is TGTGCCAGCAGCTTATTAGCGGTCACAGATACGCAGTATTTT.

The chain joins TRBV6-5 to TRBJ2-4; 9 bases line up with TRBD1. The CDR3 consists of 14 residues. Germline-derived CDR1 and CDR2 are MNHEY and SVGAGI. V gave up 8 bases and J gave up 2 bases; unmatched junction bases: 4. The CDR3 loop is CASRDRVTKNIQYF. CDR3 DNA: TGTGCCAGCCGGGACAGGGTGACCAAAAACATTCAGTACTTC.

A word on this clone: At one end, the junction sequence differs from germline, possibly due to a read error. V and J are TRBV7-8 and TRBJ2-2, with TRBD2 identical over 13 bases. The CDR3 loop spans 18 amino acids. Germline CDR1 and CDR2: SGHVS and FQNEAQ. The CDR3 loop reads CASSFQPGTSGNPGELFF. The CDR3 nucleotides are TGTGCCAGCAGCTTCCAACCCGGGACTAGCGGGAACCCCGGGGAGCTGTTTTTT.

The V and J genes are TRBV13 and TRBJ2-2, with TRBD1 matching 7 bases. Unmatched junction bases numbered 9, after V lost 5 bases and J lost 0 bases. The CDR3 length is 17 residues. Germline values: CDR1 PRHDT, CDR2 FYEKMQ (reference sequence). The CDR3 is CASSPSAGGPNTGELFF. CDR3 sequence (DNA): TGTGCCAGCAGCCCCTCTGCAGGGGGTCCGAACACCGGGGAGCTGTTTTTT. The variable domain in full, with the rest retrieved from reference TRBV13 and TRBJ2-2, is AAGVIQSPRHLIKEKRETATLKCYPIPRHDTVYWYQQGPGQDPQFLISFYEKMQSDKGSIPDRFSAQQFSDYHSELNMSSLELGDSALYFCASSPSAGGPNTGELFFGEGSRLTVL.

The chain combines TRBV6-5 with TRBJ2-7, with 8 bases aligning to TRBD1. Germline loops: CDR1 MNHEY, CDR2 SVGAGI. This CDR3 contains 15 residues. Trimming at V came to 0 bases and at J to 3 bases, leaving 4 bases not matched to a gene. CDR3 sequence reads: CASSYSQGEVYEQYF. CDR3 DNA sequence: TGTGCCAGCAGTTACTCACAGGGGGAAGTCTACGAGCAGTACTTC.

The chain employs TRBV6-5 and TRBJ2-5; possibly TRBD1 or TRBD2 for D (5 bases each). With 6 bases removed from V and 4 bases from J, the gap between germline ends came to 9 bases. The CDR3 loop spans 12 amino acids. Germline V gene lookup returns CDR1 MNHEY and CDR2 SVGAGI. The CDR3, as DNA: TGTGCCAGCAGGGGGGACCGAGAGACCCAGTACTTC. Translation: CASRGDRETQYF.

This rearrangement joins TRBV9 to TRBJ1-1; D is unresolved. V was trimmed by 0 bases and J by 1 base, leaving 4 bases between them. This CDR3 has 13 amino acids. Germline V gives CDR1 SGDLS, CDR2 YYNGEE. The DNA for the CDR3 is TGTGCCAGCAGCGTAGCAACGAACACTGAAGCTTTCTTT. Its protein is CASSVATNTEAFF. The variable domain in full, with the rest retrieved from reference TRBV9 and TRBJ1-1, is DSGVTQTPKHLITATGQRVTLRCSPRSGDLSVYWYQQSLDQGLQFLIQYYNGEERAKGNILERFSAQQFPDLHSELNLSSLELGDSALYFCASSVATNTEAFFGQGTRLTVV.

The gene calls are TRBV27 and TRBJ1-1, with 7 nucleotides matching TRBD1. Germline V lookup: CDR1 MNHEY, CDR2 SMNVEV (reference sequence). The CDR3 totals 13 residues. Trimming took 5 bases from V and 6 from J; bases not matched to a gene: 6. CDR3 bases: TGTGCCAGCAGTCCGAGGACAGGACCTGAAGCTTTCTTT. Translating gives CASSPRTGPEAFF.

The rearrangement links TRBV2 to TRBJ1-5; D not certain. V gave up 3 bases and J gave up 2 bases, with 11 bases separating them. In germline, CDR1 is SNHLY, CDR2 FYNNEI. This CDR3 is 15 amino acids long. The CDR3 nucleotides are TGTGCCAGCAGTGACACGGAGTCGGGCAATCAGCCCCAGCATTTT. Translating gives CASSDTESGNQPQHF.

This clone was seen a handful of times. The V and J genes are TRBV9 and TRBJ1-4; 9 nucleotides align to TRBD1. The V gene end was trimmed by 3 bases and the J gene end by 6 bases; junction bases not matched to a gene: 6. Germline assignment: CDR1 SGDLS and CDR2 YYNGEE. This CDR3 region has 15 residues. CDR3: CASSAPGQGYEKLFF. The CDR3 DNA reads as TGTGCCAGCAGCGCACCGGGACAGGGCTATGAAAAACTGTTTTTT.

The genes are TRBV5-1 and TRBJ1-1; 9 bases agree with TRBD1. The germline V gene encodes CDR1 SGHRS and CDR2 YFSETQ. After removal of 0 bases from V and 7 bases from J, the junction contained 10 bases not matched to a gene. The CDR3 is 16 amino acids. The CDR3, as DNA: TGCGCCAGCAGCTTGGGACCGGGACAGGGTATCTTTGAAGCTTTCTTT. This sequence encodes CASSLGPGQGIFEAFF.

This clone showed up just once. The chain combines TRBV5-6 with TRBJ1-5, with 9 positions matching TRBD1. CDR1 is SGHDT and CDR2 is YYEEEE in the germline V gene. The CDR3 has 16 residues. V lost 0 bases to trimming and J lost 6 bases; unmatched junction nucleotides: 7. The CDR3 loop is CASSLGLTGGLQPQHF. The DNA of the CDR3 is TGTGCCAGCAGCTTGGGTTTGACAGGGGGTCTTCAGCCCCAGCATTTT.

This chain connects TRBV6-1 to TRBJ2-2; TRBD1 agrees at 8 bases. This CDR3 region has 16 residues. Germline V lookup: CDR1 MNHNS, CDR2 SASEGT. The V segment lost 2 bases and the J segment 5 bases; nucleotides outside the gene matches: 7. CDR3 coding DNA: TGTGCCAGCAGTGAAAGGGCAGGGGGCGGAACCGGGGAGCTGTTTTTT. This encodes CASSERAGGGTGELFF.

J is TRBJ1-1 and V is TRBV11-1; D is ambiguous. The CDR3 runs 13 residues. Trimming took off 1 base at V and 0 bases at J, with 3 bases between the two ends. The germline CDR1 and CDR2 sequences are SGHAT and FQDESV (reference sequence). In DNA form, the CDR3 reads TGTGCCAGCAGCTTAGTCGTGAACACTGAAGCTTTCTTT. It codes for CASSLVVNTEAFF.

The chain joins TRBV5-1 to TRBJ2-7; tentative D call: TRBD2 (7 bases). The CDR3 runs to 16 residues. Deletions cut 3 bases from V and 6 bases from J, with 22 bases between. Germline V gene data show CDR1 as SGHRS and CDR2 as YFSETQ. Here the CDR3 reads CASSSLSRGADGEQYF. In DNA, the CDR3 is TGCGCCAGCAGCTCCCTTAGCCGGGGGGCCGATGGCGAGCAGTACTTC.

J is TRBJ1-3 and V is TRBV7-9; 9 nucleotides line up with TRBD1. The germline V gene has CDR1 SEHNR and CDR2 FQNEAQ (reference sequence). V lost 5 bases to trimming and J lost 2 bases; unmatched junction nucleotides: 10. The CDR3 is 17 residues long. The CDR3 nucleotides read TGTGCCAGCAGCCCCAAGGGACAGGGATCGACTGGAAACACCATATATTTT. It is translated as CASSPKGQGSTGNTIYF. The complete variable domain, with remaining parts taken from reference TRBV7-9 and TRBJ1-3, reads DTGVSQNPRHKITKRGQNVTFRCDPISEHNRLYWYRQTLGQGPEFLTYFQNEAQLEKSRLLSDRFSAERPKGSFSTLEIQRTEQGDSAMYLCASSPKGQGSTGNTIYFGEGSWLTVV.

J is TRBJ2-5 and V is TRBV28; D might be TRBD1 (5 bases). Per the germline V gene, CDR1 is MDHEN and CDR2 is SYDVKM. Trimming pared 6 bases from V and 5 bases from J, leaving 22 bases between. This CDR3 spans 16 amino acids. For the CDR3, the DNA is TGTGCCAGCAGGACCCTCCTTGGAAGGGGAACGGAGACCCAGTACTTC. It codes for CASRTLLGRGTETQYF.

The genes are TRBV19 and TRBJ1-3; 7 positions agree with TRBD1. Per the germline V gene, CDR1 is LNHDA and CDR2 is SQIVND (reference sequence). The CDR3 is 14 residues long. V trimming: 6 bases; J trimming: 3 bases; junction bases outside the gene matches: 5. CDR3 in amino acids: CASRPGQLGNTIYF. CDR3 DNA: TGTGCCAGTAGACCGGGACAGCTTGGAAACACCATATATTTT.

The CDR3 DNA sequence: TGTGCCAGCAGCTTAAACAGGGGGACCTACAATGAGCAGTTCTTC. Translating it yields CASSLNRGTYNEQFF. This rearrangement joins TRBV11-2 to TRBJ2-1, with TRBD1 matching 8 bases. The CDR3 runs 15 residues. CDR1 and CDR2 from the germline V gene are SGHAT and FQNNGV. With V trimmed by 2 bases and J by 2 bases, 2 bases remained unmatched.

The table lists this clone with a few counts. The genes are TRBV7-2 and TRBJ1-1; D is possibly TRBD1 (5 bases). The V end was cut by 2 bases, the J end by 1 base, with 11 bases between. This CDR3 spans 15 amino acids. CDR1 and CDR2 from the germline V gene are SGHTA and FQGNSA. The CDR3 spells CASSLMWGGNTEAFF. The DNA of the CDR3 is TGTGCCAGCAGCTTAATGTGGGGGGGGAACACTGAAGCTTTCTTT.

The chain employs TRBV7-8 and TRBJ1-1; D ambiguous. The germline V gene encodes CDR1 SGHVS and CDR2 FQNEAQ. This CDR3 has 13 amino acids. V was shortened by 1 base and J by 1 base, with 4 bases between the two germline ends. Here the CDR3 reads CASSLGQNTEAFF. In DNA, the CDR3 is TGTGCCAGCAGCTTAGGACAGAACACTGAAGCTTTCTTT.

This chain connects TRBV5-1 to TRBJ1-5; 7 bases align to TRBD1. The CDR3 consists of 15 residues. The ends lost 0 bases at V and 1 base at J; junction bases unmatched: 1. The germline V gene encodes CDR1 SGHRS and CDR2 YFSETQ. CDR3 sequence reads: CASSLGGQSNQPQHF. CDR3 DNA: TGCGCCAGCAGCTTGGGGGGACAGAGCAATCAGCCCCAGCATTTT.

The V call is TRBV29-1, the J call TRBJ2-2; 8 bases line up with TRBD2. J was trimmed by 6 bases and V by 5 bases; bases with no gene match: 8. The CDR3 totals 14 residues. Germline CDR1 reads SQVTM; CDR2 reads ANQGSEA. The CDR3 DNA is TGCAGCGTTTCTAGCGGGTTGCAAGCCGGGGAGCTGTTTTTT. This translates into CSVSSGLQAGELFF.

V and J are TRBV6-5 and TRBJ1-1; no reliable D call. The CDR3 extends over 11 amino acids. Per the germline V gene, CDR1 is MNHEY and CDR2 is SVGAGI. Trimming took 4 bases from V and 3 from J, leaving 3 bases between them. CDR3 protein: CASSFDTEAFF. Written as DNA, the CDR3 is TGTGCCAGCAGTTTCGACACTGAAGCTTTCTTT.

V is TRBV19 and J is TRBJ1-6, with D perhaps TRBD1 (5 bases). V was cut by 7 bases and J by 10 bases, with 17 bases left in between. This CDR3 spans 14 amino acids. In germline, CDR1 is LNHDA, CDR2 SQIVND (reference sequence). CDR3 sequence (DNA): TGTGCCAGTACCGCGGGGGGGGACGGCTCACCCCTCCACTTT. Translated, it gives CASTAGGDGSPLHF.